Listed here is a single TCR beta chain. Germline V CDR1 and CDR2: SGHTA, FQGNSA. V lost 5 bases, J lost 0 bases, and 13 bases lay in between. The CDR3 is 15 residues long. The data were taken from a study of blood T cell repertoires in COVID-19. Study details: Sites across the United States, Italy and Spain contributed samples from acute and convalescent COVID-19. PBMCs, B-cell-depleted T cells, or T cells were the source of the cDNA or gDNA that made up the material.

Authors' methods: Estimated nucleated cell counts came from reference gene primer amplification. Clones were read by immunoSEQ multiplex PCR, and TCRdb kept only the in-frame ones, dropping some. The V and J calls and clone size come from that table; D and trimming were worked out from the DNA. The sample shows approximately 280,000 clones, approximately 86% of them seen only once. This chain connects TRBV7-2 to TRBJ1-2; TRBD1 might be the D (6 bases). What was sequenced was peripheral blood. The source is a man between 18 and 35 years old with active or convalescent COVID-19. In DNA form, the CDR3 reads TGTGCCAGCAGCCCCGGACAGAAACCTAACTATGGCTACACCTTC. Its translation: CASSPGQKPNYGYTF.